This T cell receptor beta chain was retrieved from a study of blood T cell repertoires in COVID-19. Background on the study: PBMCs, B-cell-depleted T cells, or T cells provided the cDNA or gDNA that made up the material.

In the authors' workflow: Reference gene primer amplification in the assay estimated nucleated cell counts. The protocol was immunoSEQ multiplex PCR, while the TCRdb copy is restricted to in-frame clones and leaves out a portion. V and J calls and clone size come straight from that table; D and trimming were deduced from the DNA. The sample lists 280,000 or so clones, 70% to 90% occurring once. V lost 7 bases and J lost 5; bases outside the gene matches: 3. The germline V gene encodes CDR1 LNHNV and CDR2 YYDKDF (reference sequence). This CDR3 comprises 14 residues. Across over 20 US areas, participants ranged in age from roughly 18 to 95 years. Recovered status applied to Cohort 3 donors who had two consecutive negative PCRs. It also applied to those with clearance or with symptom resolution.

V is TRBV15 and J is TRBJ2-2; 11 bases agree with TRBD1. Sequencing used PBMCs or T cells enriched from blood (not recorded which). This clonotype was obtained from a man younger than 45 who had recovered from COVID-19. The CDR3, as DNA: TGTGCCACCACCGGACAGGGGGCAACCGGGGAGCTGTTTTTT. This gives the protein CATTGQGATGELFF.